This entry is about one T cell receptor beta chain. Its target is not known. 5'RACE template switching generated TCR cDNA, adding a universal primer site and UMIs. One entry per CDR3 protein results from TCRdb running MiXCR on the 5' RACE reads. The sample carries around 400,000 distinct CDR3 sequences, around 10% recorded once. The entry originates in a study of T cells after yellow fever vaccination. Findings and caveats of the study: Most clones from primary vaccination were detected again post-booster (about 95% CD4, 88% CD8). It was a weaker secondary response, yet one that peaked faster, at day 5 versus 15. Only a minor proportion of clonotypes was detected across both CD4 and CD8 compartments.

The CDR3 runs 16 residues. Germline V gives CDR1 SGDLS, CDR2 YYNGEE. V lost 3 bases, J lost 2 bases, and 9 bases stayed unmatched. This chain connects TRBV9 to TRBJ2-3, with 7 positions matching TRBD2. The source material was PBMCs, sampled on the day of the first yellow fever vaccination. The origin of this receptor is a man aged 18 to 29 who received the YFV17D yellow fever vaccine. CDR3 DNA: TGTGCCAGCAGCGAGCCCGGGGCGGGGGTCACAGATACGCAGTATTTT. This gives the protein CASSEPGAGVTDTQYF.